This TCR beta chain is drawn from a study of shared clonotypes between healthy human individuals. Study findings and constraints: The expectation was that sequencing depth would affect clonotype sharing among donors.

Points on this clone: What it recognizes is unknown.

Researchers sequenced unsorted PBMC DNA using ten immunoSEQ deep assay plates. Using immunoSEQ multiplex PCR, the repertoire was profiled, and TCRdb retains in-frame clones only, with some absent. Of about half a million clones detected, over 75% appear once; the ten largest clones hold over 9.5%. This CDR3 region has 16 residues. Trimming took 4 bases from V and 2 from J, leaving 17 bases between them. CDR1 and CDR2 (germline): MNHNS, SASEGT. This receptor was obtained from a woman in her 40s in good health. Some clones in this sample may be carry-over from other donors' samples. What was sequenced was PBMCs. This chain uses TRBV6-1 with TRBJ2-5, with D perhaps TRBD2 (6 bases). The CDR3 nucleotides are TGTGCCAGCAGTGGCGAAGGGACTCCACTTCAAGAGACCCAGTACTTC. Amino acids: CASSGEGTPLQETQYF.